Listed here are 24 T cell receptor beta chains from one sample, sequenced in a study of human T cells and chemical hapten exposure. Via MiXCR, TCRdb re-called the RACE reads, giving one row per CDR3 protein. Among roughly 71,000 distinct CDR3 sequences listed, 11% were seen once. The time point denotes: patch test 3, about 24 weeks after DPC sensitization. Documented treatment: therapeutic diphenylcyclopropenone sensitization with weekly scalp DPC. Sequenced material: whole blood, taken in connection with sensitization to the hapten diphenylcyclopropenone (DPC). The receptors come from a woman between 45 and 65 years old with alopecia areata. Some clones in this sample may be carry-over from other donors' samples.

The V and J genes are TRBV20-1 and TRBJ2-3, with TRBD2 matching over 12 bases. Trimming took 3 bases from V and 2 from J; bases not matched to a gene: 3. Germline V CDR1 and CDR2: DFQATT, SNEGSKA (reference sequence). This CDR3 comprises 15 residues. The CDR3 DNA reads TGCAGTGCTAGCGGACTAGCGGGGATCACAGATACGCAGTATTTT. Its protein is CSASGLAGITDTQYF.

This clonotype was counted between two and nine times. The CDR3 sequence is CSARRDRGNQPQHF. CDR3 bases: TGCAGTGCTAGAAGGGACAGGGGTAATCAGCCCCAGCATTTT. The chain has TRBV20-1 and TRBJ1-5; the match to TRBD1 covers 10 bases. This CDR3 contains 14 residues. Germline V gene sequence: CDR1 DFQATT, CDR2 SNEGSKA (reference sequence). The trim removed 2 bases at V and 4 bases at J, leaving 2 bases unmatched.

The chain couples TRBV7-9 to TRBJ1-6; possibly TRBD1 for D (5 bases). The V and J ends lost 1 base and 9 bases respectively, with 10 bases between them. Germline V gene lookup returns CDR1 SEHNR and CDR2 FQNEAQ (reference sequence). The CDR3 sequence is 14 residues long. Written as DNA, the CDR3 is TGTGCCAGCAGCTTAGGTGGGGGAGGTTCACCCCTCCACTTT. It yields the protein CASSLGGGGSPLHF.

This clonotype was found a few times. V is TRBV6-2 or TRBV6-3 and J is TRBJ1-2; TRBD1 aligns across 12 bases. CDR3 length equals 15 residues. Germline CDR1 reads MNHEY; CDR2 reads SVGEGT. V gave up 10 bases and J gave up 7 bases; unmatched junction bases: 13. This chain's CDR3 is CATSEWGQGARGYTF. The CDR3 coding sequence is TGTGCCACCTCCGAGTGGGGACAGGGGGCGCGTGGCTACACCTTC.

This rearrangement joins TRBV2 to TRBJ2-1, with 8 nucleotides matching TRBD2. Trimming at V came to 5 bases and at J to 6 bases, leaving 15 bases not matched to a gene. In germline, CDR1 is SNHLY, CDR2 FYNNEI. The CDR3 spans 17 residues. The CDR3 DNA sequence: TGTGCCAGCAGTAGAACTGCGGGAGGAGCCCCCCTCAATGAGCAGTTCTTC. Translated, it gives CASSRTAGGAPLNEQFF. Looking up the rest from reference TRBV2 and TRBJ2-1 gives the full variable domain: EPEVTQTPSHQVTQMGQEVILRCVPISNHLYFYWYRQILGQKVEFLVSFYNNEISEKSEIFDDQFSVERPDGSNFTLKIRSTKLEDSAMYFCASSRTAGGAPLNEQFFGPGTRLTVL.

Only a few counts were recorded for this clonotype. The rearrangement uses TRBV12-3 or TRBV12-4 and TRBJ2-1; 7 nucleotides align to TRBD2. The CDR3 has 15 residues. The ends lost 3 bases at V and 7 bases at J; junction bases unmatched: 9. For the CDR3, the DNA is TGTGCCAGCAGTTTCGGGGGGTCTACGACGAATGAGCAGTTCTTC. Translation gives CASSFGGSTTNEQFF.

The rearrangement joins TRBV6-2 or TRBV6-3 to TRBJ2-3, with D hard to call. The CDR3 extends over 13 amino acids. V was trimmed by 5 bases and J by 8 bases, leaving 14 bases between them. Looked up from germline, CDR1 is MNHEY and CDR2 is SVGEGT. The CDR3 loop reads CASSPPIQGTQYF. CDR3 sequence (DNA): TGTGCCAGCAGTCCTCCCATCCAAGGTACGCAGTATTTT.

This clonotype was recorded many times. V and J are TRBV2 and TRBJ1-5; 8 positions agree with TRBD1. The CDR3 covers 15 residues. Trimming removed 6 bases from V and 7 bases from J; junction bases left unmatched: 11. Germline CDR1 and CDR2: SNHLY and FYNNEI. The CDR3 nucleotides read TGTGCCAGCAGGAACGGACAGGGCGGGTCGCAGCCCCAGCATTTT. This gives the protein CASRNGQGGSQPQHF.

In this sample, this clonotype turned up many times. The CDR3 nucleotides read TGTGCCAGCAGAGGAAGCTCCTACAATGAGCAGTTCTTC. Translated: CASRGSSYNEQFF. This chain joins TRBV2 and TRBJ2-1; D uncertain. The CDR3 has 13 amino acids. From germline, CDR1 is SNHLY and CDR2 FYNNEI. With 6 bases removed from V and 0 bases from J, the gap between germline ends came to 6 bases.

This clonotype was found many times. The chain carries TRBV21-1 and TRBJ1-5; the D call of TRBD1 is as the table states it, not checked on the DNA. TRBV21-1 is described as a pseudogene. The CDR3 is 15 amino acids. CDR3 protein: CASSKDPPFEQPQHF. The CDR3 DNA follows: TGTGCCAGCAGCAAAGACCCCCCTTTCGAACAGCCCCAGCATTTT.

In this sample, this clonotype turned up many times. The V gene is TRBV29-1, the J gene TRBJ1-1; D may be TRBD1 (5 bases). Germline V gene sequence: CDR1 SQVTM, CDR2 ANQGSEA. Trimming stripped 2 bases from V and 11 bases from J, with 9 bases between. The CDR3 spans 10 residues. The DNA of the CDR3 is TGCAGCGTTGAACAGGGTACGGCTTTCTTT. Encoded protein: CSVEQGTAFF. Variable domain in full (rest from reference TRBV29-1 and TRBJ1-1): SAVISQKPSRDICQRGTSLTIQCQVDSQVTMMFWYRQQPGQSLTLIATANQGSEATYESGFVIDKFPISRPNLTFSTLTVSNMSPEDSSIYLCSVEQGTAFFGQGTRLTVV.

This clonotype was observed at least ten times. This chain links TRBV6-6 with TRBJ1-5; D remains ambiguous. Germline V CDR1 and CDR2: MNHNY, SVGAGI (reference sequence). Trimming shortened V by 5 bases and J by 11 bases, and 10 bases separated the two germline ends. The CDR3 extends over 11 amino acids. The CDR3 DNA is TGTGCCAGCAGTGCCAGTGGGTCCCAGCATTTT. This codes for CASSASGSQHF.

This sequence joins TRBV19 and TRBJ2-4, with 7 positions matching TRBD2. Germline CDR1 reads LNHDA; CDR2 reads SQIVND (reference sequence). The trim removed 3 bases at V and 0 bases at J, leaving 5 bases unmatched. The CDR3 is made up of 16 amino acids. The CDR3 bases are TGTGCCAGTAGTATGGGTTGGGGGGGAGCCAAAAACATTCAGTACTTC. It codes for CASSMGWGGAKNIQYF. The entire variable domain, with the rest obtained from reference TRBV19 and TRBJ2-4, is as follows: DGGITQSPKYLFRKEGQNVTLSCEQNLNHDAMYWYRQDPGQGLRLIYYSQIVNDFQKGDIAEGYSVSREKKESFPLTVTSAQKNPTAFYLCASSMGWGGAKNIQYFGAGTRLSVL.

The V call is TRBV6-2 or TRBV6-3, the J call TRBJ2-1; no reliable D call. The CDR3 runs to 17 residues. The germline V gene has CDR1 MNHEY and CDR2 SVGEGT. V dropped 2 bases and J dropped 8 bases, with 22 bases sitting between them. Here the CDR3 reads CASSYPPLPGWEDEQFF. CDR3 sequence (DNA): TGTGCCAGCAGTTACCCTCCTCTCCCGGGTTGGGAAGATGAGCAGTTCTTC.

The J gene is TRBJ2-1, the V gene TRBV15; D perhaps matches TRBD2 (6 bases). V lost 3 bases to trimming and J lost 6 bases, with 18 bases between them. The V gene's germline CDR1 is LNHNV and CDR2 YYDKDF (reference sequence). There are 16 residues in the CDR3. CDR3 protein: CATSSGSGVTSNEQFF. CDR3 in DNA: TGTGCCACCAGCAGCGGGAGCGGAGTAACGAGCAATGAGCAGTTCTTC. Full variable domain (outside the CDR3, taken from reference TRBV15 and TRBJ2-1): DAMVIQNPRYQVTQFGKPVTLSCSQTLNHNVMYWYQQKSSQAPKLLFHYYDKDFNNEADTPDNFQSRRPNTSFCFLDIRSPGLGDTAMYLCATSSGSGVTSNEQFFGPGTRLTVL.

This clonotype was observed at least ten times. This chain uses TRBV5-1 with TRBJ1-1; D gene uncertain. V was pared by 5 bases and J by 2 bases, with 10 bases between. CDR1 SGHRS and CDR2 YFSETQ come from the germline V gene. CDR3 length equals 13 residues. DNA of the CDR3: TGCGCCAGCAGTACACAGACTAACACTGAAGCTTTCTTT. Residues: CASSTQTNTEAFF.

The chain has TRBV6-1 and TRBJ2-1; 9 bases line up with TRBD2. This CDR3 region has 15 residues. The V gene end was trimmed by 2 bases and the J gene end by 3 bases; junction bases not matched to a gene: 2. The germline gives CDR1 MNHNS, CDR2 SASEGT. Here the CDR3 reads CASSELAGRYNEQFF. The CDR3 bases are TGTGCCAGCAGTGAACTAGCGGGGCGCTACAATGAGCAGTTCTTC.

This clonotype was observed a handful of times. The rearrangement joins TRBV4-2 to TRBJ1-5; 7 bases match TRBD1. The CDR3 covers 15 residues. The germline gives CDR1 LGHNA, CDR2 YNFKEQ. V trimming: 0 bases; J trimming: 5 bases; junction bases outside the gene matches: 4. This CDR3 reads CASSQEKGADQPQHF. For the CDR3, the DNA is TGTGCCAGCAGCCAAGAAAAGGGGGCGGATCAGCCCCAGCATTTT.

This clonotype was seen only a few times. The chain is built from TRBV7-2 and TRBJ1-1, with TRBD1 as a possible D gene (6 bases). The ends were cut back, 5 bases at V and 6 bases at J, with 25 bases in the middle. CDR1 is SGHTA, CDR2 FQGNSA, per germline. This CDR3 comprises 17 residues. CDR3 amino acids: CASSPRQDAAMRAEAFF. In DNA, the CDR3 is TGTGCCAGCAGCCCCCGACAGGACGCGGCCATGAGGGCTGAAGCTTTCTTT.

This clonotype occurred a few times. The CDR3 loop is CASSLRREVVDTQYF. The CDR3 DNA reads TGCGCCAGCAGCCTCCGACGGGAGGTCGTAGATACGCAGTATTTT. V gene TRBV4-1 combines with J gene TRBJ2-3; TRBD2 matches 7 bases. In germline, CDR1 is MGHRA, CDR2 YSYEKL. CDR3 length: 15 residues. V shed 4 bases and J 5 bases; nucleotides not matched to a gene: 9.

This clonotype was found many times. This chain uses TRBV20-1 with TRBJ2-1; TRBD2 aligns across 10 bases. From germline, CDR1 is DFQATT and CDR2 SNEGSKA (reference sequence). The CDR3 covers 15 residues. V lost 5 bases and J lost 6; bases outside the gene matches: 10. The CDR3 region has the DNA TGCAGTGCTGTGCCTCTAGCGGGAGCAAGCAATGAGCAGTTCTTC. It translates to CSAVPLAGASNEQFF.

This clonotype was detected ten times or more. The rearrangement uses TRBV28 and TRBJ1-5; the D is unclear. V lost 6 bases, J lost 1 base, and 4 bases lay in between. CDR3 size: 12 residues. CDR1 is MDHEN and CDR2 is SYDVKM in the germline V gene. The CDR3 region is CASRGSNQPQHF. The CDR3 DNA reads as TGTGCCAGCAGGGGGAGCAATCAGCCCCAGCATTTT. The variable domain in full, with the rest retrieved from reference TRBV28 and TRBJ1-5, is DVKVTQSSRYLVKRTGEKVFLECVQDMDHENMFWYRQDPGLGLRLIYFSYDVKMKEKGDIPEGYSVSREKKERFSLILESASTNQTSMYLCASRGSNQPQHFGDGTRLSIL.

This clonotype was found a few times. This chain joins TRBV4-3 and TRBJ1-2, with D possibly being TRBD1 (5 bases). Germline lookup yields CDR1 LGHNA and CDR2 YSLEER. Trimming removed 0 bases at V and 6 bases at J, with 26 bases between. This CDR3 is 19 amino acids long. As DNA, the CDR3 is TGCGCCAGCAGCCAAGATCAAGCCGGGGGGACGGTCGGTGTGGATGGCTACACCTTC. It translates to CASSQDQAGGTVGVDGYTF.

This clonotype was recorded many times. The chain combines TRBV18 with TRBJ1-2; D is perhaps TRBD1 (5 bases). Trimming stripped 6 bases from V and 2 bases from J, with 10 bases between. From germline, CDR1 is KGHSH and CDR2 LQKENI. This CDR3 comprises 13 residues. This CDR3 reads CASSNEGNYGYTF. The CDR3, as DNA: TGTGCCAGCTCCAATGAGGGGAACTATGGCTACACCTTC.